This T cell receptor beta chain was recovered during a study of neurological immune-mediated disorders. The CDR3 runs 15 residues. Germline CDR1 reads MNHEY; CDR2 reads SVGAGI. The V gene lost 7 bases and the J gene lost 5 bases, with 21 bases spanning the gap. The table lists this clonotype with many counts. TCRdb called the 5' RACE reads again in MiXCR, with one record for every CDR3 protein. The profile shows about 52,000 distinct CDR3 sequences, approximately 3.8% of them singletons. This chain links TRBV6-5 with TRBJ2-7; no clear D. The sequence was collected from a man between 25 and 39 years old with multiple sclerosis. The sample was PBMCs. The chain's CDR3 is CASTSGRWPVHEQYF. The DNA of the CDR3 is TGTGCCAGCACGTCTGGGCGATGGCCTGTCCACGAGCAGTACTTC.